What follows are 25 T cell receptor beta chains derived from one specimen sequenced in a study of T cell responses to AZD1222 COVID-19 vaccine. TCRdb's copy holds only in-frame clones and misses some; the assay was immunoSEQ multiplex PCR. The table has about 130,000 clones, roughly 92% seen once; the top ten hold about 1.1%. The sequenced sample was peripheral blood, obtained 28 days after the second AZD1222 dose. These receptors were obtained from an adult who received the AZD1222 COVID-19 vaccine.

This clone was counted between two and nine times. The CDR3, as DNA: TGTGCCAGCAGCTTAGGATACAGAAACACAGATACGCAGTATTTT. It translates to CASSLGYRNTDTQYF. This chain links TRBV7-9 with TRBJ2-3; no definite D call. V was shortened by 1 base and J by 2 bases, with 10 bases between the two germline ends. Germline CDR1 and CDR2: SEHNR and FQNEAQ (reference sequence). CDR3 length: 15 amino acids.

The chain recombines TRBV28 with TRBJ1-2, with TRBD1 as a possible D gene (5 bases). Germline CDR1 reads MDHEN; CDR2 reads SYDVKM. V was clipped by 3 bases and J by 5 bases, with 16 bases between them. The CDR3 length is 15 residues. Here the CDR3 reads CASSLTGAGGYGYTF. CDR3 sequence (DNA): TGTGCCAGCAGTTTGACCGGGGCCGGGGGGTATGGCTACACCTTC.

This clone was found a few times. CDR3 in amino acids: CATRRGYEAFF. CDR3 in DNA: TGTGCCACCCGACGGGGGTATGAAGCTTTCTTT. V and J are TRBV6-5 and TRBJ1-1; D may be TRBD1 (5 bases). CDR3 size: 11 residues. The V and J ends lost 10 bases and 7 bases respectively, with 13 bases between them. Germline V gene sequence: CDR1 MNHEY, CDR2 SVGAGI.

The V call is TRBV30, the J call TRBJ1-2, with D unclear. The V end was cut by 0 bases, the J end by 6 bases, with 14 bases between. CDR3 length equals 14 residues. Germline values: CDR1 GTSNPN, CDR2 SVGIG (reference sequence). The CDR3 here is CAWSVGRSEDGYTF. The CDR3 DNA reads TGTGCCTGGAGTGTAGGGCGATCCGAGGATGGCTACACCTTC. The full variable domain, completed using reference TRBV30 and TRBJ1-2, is SQTIHQWPATLVQPVGSPLSLECTVEGTSNPNLYWYRQAAGRGLQLLFYSVGIGQISSEVPQNLSASRPQDRQFILSSKKLLLSDSGFYLCAWSVGRSEDGYTFGSGTRLTVV.

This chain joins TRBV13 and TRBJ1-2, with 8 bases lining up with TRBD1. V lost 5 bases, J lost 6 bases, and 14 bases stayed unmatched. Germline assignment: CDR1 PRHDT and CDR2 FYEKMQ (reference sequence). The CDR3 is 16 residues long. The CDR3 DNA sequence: TGTGCCAGCAGCGGGCGGGACAGGAGTGTTGGGGATGGCTACACCTTC. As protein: CASSGRDRSVGDGYTF.

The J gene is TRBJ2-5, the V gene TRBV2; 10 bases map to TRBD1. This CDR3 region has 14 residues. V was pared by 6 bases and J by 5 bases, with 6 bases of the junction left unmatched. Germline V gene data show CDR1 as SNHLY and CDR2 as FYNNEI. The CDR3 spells CASRGTGELETQYF. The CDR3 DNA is TGTGCCAGCAGGGGGACAGGGGAGTTGGAGACCCAGTACTTC.

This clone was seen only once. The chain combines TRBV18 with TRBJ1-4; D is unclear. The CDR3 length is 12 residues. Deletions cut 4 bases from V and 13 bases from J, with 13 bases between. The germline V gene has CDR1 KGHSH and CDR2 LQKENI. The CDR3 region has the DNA TGTGCCAGCTCACAGGCCGTTGGATTACTGTTTTTT. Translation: CASSQAVGLLFF.

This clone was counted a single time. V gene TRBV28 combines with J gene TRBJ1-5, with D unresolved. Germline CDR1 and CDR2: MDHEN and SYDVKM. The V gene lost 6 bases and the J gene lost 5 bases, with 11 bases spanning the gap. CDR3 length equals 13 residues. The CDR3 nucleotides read TGTGCCAGCAGCCCTAATCCGGATCAGCCCCAGCATTTT. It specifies CASSPNPDQPQHF.

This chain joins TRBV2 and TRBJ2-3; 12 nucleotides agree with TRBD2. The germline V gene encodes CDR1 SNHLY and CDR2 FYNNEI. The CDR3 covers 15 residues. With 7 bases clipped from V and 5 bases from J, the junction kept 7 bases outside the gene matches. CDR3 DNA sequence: TGTGCCAGCATGGATCGGACTAGCGGGGTAGATACGCAGTATTTT. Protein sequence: CASMDRTSGVDTQYF.

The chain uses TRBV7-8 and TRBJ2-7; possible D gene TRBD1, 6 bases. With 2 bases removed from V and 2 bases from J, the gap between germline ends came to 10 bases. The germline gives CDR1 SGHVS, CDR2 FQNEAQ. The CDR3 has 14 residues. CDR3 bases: TGTGCCAGCAGCTTAACAGGGCCCACCTACGAGCAGTACTTC. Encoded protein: CASSLTGPTYEQYF. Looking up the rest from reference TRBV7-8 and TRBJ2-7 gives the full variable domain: GAGVSQSPRYKVAKRGQDVALRCDPISGHVSLFWYQQALGQGPEFLTYFQNEAQLDKSGLPSDRFFAERPEGSVSTLKIQRTQQEDSAVYLCASSLTGPTYEQYFGPGTRLTVT.

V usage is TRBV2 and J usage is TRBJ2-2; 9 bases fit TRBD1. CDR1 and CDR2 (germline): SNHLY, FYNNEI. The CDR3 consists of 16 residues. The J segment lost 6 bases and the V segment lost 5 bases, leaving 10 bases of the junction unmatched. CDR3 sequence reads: CASSLQGARSSGELFF. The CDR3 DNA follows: TGTGCCAGCAGTCTACAGGGGGCGCGATCCTCCGGGGAGCTGTTTTTT.

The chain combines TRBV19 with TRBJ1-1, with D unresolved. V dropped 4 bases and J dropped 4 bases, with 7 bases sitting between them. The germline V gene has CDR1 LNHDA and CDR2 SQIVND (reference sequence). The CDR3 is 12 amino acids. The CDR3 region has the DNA TGTGCCAGTAGTACGTCGAGCACTGAAGCTTTCTTT. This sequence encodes CASSTSSTEAFF. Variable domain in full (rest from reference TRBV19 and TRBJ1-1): DGGITQSPKYLFRKEGQNVTLSCEQNLNHDAMYWYRQDPGQGLRLIYYSQIVNDFQKGDIAEGYSVSREKKESFPLTVTSAQKNPTAFYLCASSTSSTEAFFGQGTRLTVV.

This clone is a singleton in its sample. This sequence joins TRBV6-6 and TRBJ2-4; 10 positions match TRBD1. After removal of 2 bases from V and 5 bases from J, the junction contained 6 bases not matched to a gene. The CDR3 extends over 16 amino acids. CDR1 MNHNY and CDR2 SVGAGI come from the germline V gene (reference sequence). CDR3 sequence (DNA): TGTGCCAGCAGTTACCCTTGGGGGACAGGGGAAAACATTCAGTACTTC. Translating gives CASSYPWGTGENIQYF.

The CDR3 DNA reads TGTGCCAGCAGTCCGAGGACAGGGCTGGCAACTAATGAAAAACTGTTTTTT. Protein: CASSPRTGLATNEKLFF. This sequence joins TRBV28 and TRBJ1-4; 8 bases fit TRBD1. The J segment lost 0 bases and the V segment lost 5 bases, leaving 8 bases of the junction unmatched. Germline values: CDR1 MDHEN, CDR2 SYDVKM. This CDR3 contains 17 residues. Filled out from reference TRBV28 and TRBJ1-4, the complete variable domain reads DVKVTQSSRYLVKRTGEKVFLECVQDMDHENMFWYRQDPGLGLRLIYFSYDVKMKEKGDIPEGYSVSREKKERFSLILESASTNQTSMYLCASSPRTGLATNEKLFFGSGTQLSVL.

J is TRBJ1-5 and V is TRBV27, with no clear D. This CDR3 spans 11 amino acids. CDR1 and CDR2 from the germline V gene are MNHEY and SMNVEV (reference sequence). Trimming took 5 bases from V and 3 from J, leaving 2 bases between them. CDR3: CASSTNQPQHF. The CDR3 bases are TGTGCCAGCAGTACCAATCAGCCCCAGCATTTT.

CDR3 in DNA: TGTGCCAGCTCAGTCCGGGGCAGGGGGAGCACAGATACGCAGTATTTT. This translates into CASSVRGRGSTDTQYF. The chain joins TRBV18 to TRBJ2-3, with 7 bases fitting TRBD1. The CDR3 consists of 16 residues. Losses at the gene ends were 5 bases for V and 0 bases for J; bases not matched to a gene: 8. Germline V gene data show CDR1 as KGHSH and CDR2 as LQKENI. The entire variable domain, with the rest obtained from reference TRBV18 and TRBJ2-3, is as follows: NAGVMQNPRHLVRRRGQEARLRCSPMKGHSHVYWYRQLPEEGLKFMVYLQKENIIDESGMPKERFSAEFPKEGPSILRIQQVVRGDSAAYFCASSVRGRGSTDTQYFGPGTRLTVL.

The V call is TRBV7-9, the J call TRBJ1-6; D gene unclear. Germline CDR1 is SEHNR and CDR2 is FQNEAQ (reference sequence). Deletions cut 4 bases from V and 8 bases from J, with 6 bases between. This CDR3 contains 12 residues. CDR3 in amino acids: CASSSYDSPLHF. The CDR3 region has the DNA TGTGCCAGCAGCTCATACGATTCACCCCTCCACTTT.

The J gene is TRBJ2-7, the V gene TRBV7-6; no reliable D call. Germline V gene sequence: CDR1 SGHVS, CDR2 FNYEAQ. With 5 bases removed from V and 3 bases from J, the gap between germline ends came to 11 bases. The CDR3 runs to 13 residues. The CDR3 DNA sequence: TGTGCCAGCAGCAGGCGTGAAGGCTACGAGCAGTACTTC. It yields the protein CASSRREGYEQYF.

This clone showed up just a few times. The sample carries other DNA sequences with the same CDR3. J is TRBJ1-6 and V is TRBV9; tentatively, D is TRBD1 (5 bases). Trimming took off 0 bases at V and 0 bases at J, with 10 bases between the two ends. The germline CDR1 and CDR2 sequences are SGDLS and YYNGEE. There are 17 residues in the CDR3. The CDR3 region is CASSVAPGSSYNSPLHF. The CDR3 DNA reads TGTGCCAGCAGCGTAGCTCCAGGGAGCTCCTATAATTCACCCCTCCACTTT.

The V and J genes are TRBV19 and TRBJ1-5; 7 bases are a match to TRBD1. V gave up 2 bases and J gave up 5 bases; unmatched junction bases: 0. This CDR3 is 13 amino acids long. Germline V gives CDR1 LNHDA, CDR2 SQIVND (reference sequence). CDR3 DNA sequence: TGTGCCAGTAGTATAACAGGGGATCAGCCCCAGCATTTT. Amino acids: CASSITGDQPQHF. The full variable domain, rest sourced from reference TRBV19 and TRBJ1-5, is DGGITQSPKYLFRKEGQNVTLSCEQNLNHDAMYWYRQDPGQGLRLIYYSQIVNDFQKGDIAEGYSVSREKKESFPLTVTSAQKNPTAFYLCASSITGDQPQHFGDGTRLSIL.

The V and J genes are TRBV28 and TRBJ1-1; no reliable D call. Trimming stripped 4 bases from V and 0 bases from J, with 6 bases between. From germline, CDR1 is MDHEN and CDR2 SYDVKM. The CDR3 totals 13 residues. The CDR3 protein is CASSSQLNTEAFF. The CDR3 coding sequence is TGTGCCAGCAGTTCCCAGCTGAACACTGAAGCTTTCTTT.

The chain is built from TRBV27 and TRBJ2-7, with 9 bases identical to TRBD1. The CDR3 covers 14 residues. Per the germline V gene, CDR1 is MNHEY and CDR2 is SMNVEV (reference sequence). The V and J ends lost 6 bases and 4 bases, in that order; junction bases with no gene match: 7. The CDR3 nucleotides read TGTGCCAGCAGCTCTCCGGGACAGGGTTACGAGCAGTACTTC. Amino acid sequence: CASSSPGQGYEQYF.

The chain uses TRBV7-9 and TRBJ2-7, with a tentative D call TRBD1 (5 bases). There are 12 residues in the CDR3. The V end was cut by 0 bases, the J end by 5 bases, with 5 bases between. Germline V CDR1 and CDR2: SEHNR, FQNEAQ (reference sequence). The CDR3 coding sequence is TGTGCCAGCAGCTTAGCGACAGACGAGCAGTACTTC. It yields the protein CASSLATDEQYF. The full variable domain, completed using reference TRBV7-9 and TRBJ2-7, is DTGVSQNPRHKITKRGQNVTFRCDPISEHNRLYWYRQTLGQGPEFLTYFQNEAQLEKSRLLSDRFSAERPKGSFSTLEIQRTEQGDSAMYLCASSLATDEQYFGPGTRLTVT.

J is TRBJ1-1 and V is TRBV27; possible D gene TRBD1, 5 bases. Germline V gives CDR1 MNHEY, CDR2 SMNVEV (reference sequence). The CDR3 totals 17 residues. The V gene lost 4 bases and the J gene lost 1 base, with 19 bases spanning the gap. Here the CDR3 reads CASSSRAFRGRNTEAFF. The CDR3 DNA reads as TGTGCCAGCAGTTCTAGGGCCTTTCGGGGGAGGAACACTGAAGCTTTCTTT.

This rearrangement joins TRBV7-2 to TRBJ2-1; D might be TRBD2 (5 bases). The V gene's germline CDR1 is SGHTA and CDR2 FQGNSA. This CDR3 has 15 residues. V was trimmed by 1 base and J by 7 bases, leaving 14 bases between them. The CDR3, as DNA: TGTGCCAGCAGCTTAGATGAACTAGTGATAAATGAGCAGTTCTTC. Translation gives CASSLDELVINEQFF.